This T cell receptor (beta chain) was documented in a study of blood T cell repertoires in COVID-19. V was pared by 3 bases and J by 4 bases, with 18 bases between. Germline V lookup: CDR1 MNHEY, CDR2 SVGAGI. The CDR3 sequence is 16 residues long. Generated by immunoSEQ multiplex PCR, the TCRdb table keeps only in-frame clones and is missing some. The repertoire holds 10,000 to 15,000 clones, with around 82% as singletons. Sequenced material: peripheral blood. The chain combines TRBV6-5 with TRBJ1-1, with D possibly matching TRBD1 (5 bases). The TCR was taken from a human donor in a cohort sampled during active COVID-19. In DNA form, the CDR3 reads TGTGCCAGCAGTTATTCACGCGGCCCCGGGGGCACTGAAGCTTTCTTT. The encoded protein is CASSYSRGPGGTEAFF.